The entry that follows covers one TCR beta chain sequence. The data were produced by immunoSEQ multiplex PCR, yet TCRdb's version contains in-frame clones alone and is incomplete. This sample yields approximately 87,000 clones, of which roughly 93% are seen a single time; about 1.3% belongs to the top ten. This record comes from a study of control samples from healthy donors and cancer patients. This CDR3 has 14 residues. With 5 bases clipped from V and 9 bases from J, the junction kept 8 bases outside the gene matches. Germline V CDR1 and CDR2: SQVTM, ANQGSEA. The TCR comes from a woman between 40 and 50 years old with lung cancer. Specimen: PBMCs. The chain combines TRBV29-1 with TRBJ1-6; 9 nucleotides agree with TRBD1. CDR3 region: CSVRTGTGTSPLHF. The CDR3 nucleotides read TGCAGCGTTAGAACCGGGACAGGGACTTCACCCCTCCACTTT. The whole variable domain, filled in from reference TRBV29-1 and TRBJ1-6, reads SAVISQKPSRDICQRGTSLTIQCQVDSQVTMMFWYRQQPGQSLTLIATANQGSEATYESGFVIDKFPISRPNLTFSTLTVSNMSPEDSSIYLCSVRTGTGTSPLHFGNGTRLTVT.